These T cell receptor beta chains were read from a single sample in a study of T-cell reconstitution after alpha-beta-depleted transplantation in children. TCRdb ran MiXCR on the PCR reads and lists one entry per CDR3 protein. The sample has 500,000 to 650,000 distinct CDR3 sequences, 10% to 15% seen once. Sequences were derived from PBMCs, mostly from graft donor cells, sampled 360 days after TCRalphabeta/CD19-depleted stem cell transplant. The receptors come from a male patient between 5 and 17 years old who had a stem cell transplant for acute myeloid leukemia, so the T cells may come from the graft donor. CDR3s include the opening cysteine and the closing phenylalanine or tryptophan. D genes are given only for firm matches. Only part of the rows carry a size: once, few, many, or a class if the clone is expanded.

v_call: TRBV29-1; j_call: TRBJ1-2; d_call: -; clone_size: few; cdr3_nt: TGCAGCGGCGTAGGGCAGGAGGCTATTGGCTACACCTTC; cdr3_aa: CSGVGQEAIGYTF
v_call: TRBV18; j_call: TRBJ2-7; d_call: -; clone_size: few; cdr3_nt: TGTGCCAGCTCACCACCGACATGGGATTTCAGGGGCGAGCAGTACTTC; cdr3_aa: CASSPPTWDFRGEQYF
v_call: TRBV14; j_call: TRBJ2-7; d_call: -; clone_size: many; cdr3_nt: TGTGCCAGCAGCCCCTCCAGAGTACGTCTTATACACGAGCAGTACTTC; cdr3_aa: CASSPSRVRLIHEQYF
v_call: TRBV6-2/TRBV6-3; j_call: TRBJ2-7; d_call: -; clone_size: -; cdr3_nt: TGTGCCAGCAGTTACCACGGACAGTTCTCCTACGAGCAGTACTTC; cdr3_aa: CASSYHGQFSYEQYF
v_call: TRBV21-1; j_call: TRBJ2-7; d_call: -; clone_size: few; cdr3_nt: TGTGCCAGCAGCATCCCCCCCGAAGGGCCGAGATACGAGCAGTACTTC; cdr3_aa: CASSIPPEGPRYEQYF
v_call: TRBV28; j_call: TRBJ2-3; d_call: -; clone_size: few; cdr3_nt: TGTGCCAGCAGTTCAAGTGTTCTTACGCAGTATTTT; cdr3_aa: CASSSSVLTQYF
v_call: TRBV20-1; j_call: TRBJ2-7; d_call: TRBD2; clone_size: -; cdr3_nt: TGCAGTGCTAGAATACTAGCGGGAGGAGACTACGAGCAGTACTTC; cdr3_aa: CSARILAGGDYEQYF
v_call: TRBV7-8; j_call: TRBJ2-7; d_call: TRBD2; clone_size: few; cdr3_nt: TGTGCCAGCAGCCCCAAACCGGGGACTAGCGCAACTATCTACGAGCAGTACTTC; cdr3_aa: CASSPKPGTSATIYEQYF
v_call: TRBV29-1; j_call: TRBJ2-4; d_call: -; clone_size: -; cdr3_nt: TGCAGCGTCGAGGGGATCCTAGCCAAAAACATTCAGTACTTC; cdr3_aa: CSVEGILAKNIQYF
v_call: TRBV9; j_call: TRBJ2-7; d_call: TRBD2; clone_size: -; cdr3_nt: TGTGCCAGCAGCGTAGGCATGACTAGCGGGAGGATCTACGAGCAGTACTTC; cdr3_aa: CASSVGMTSGRIYEQYF
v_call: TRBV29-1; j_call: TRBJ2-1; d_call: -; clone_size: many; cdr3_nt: TGCAGCGCCCCGACAGGACTGGATGAGCAGTTCTTC; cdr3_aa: CSAPTGLDEQFF
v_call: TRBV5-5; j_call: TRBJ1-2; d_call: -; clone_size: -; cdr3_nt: TGTGCCAGCAGCTTTGGGTTCACCGTCTATGGCTACACCTTC; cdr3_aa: CASSFGFTVYGYTF
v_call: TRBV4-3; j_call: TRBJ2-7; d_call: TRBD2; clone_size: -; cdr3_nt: TGCGCCAGCAGCCAACGTTCGGGACTAGCGGGGAGCCAAACCTACGAGCAGTACTTC; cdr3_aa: CASSQRSGLAGSQTYEQYF
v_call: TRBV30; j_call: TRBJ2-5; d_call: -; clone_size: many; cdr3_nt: TGTGCCTGGAGTGGGGAGACCCAGTACTTC; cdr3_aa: CAWSGETQYF
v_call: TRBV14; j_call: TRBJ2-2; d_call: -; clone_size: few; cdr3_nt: TGTGCCAGCAGCCTTCGACAGTACCAGGTCGGGGAGCTGTTTTTT; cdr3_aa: CASSLRQYQVGELFF
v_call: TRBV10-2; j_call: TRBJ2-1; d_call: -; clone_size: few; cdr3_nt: TGCGCCAGCGGACCCGCCGGGGCTAGCTATGAGCAGTTCTTC; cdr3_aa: CASGPAGASYEQFF
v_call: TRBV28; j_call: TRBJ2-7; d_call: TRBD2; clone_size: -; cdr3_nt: TGTGCCAGCAGCCCGACTAGCGGGAGGGTCACCTACGAGCAGTACTTC; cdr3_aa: CASSPTSGRVTYEQYF
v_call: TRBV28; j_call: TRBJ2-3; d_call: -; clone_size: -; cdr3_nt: TGTGCCAGCAGTTCTTTTTTTGATGCAGATACGCAGTATTTT; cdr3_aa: CASSSFFDADTQYF
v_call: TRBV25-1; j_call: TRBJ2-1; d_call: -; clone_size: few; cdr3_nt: TGTGCCAGCAGTGAATACCCGTGGGGGTCTGTCCACAATGAGCAGTTCTTC; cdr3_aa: CASSEYPWGSVHNEQFF
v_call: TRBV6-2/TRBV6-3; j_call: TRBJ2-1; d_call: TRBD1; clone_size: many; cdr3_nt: TGTGCCAGCAGTTACGCCCCCCGGGACAGGCCCTACAATGAGCAGTTCTTC; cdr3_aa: CASSYAPRDRPYNEQFF
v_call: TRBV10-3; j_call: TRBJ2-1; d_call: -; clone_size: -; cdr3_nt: TGTGCCATCAGTGAAGGGCCAGGATCCTACAATGAGCAGTTCTTC; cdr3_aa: CAISEGPGSYNEQFF
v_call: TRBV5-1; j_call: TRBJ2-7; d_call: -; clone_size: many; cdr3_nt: TGCGCCAGCAGCTGGGGTGGTGGTTCGGGATCCTACGAGCAGTACTTC; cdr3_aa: CASSWGGGSGSYEQYF
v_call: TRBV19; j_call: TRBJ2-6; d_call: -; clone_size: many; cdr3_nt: TGTGCCAGTAGTATACCACTCGAAGCTGGGGCCAACGTCCTGACTTTC; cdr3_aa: CASSIPLEAGANVLTF
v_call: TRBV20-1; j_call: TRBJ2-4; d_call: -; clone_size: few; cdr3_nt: TGCAGTGGACACCGACAGAACCTAGCCAAAAACATTCAGTACTTC; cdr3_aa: CSGHRQNLAKNIQYF
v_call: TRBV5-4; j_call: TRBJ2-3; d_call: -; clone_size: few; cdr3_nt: TGTGCCAGCAGCTTGAGGGACGCGGGGCGGTGGGATACGCAGTATTTT; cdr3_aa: CASSLRDAGRWDTQYF
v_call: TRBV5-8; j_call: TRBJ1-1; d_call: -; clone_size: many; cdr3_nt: TGTGCCAGCAGCCGTGTACGGGACACTGAAGCTTTCTTT; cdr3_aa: CASSRVRDTEAFF
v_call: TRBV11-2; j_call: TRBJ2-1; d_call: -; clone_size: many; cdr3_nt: TGTGCCAGCAGCTTATATCTCGGGGGGCTAGCAAGGGAGGACAATGAGCAGTTCTTC; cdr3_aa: CASSLYLGGLAREDNEQFF
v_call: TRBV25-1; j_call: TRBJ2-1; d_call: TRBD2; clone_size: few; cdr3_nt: TGTGCCAGCAGTGAACTAGCGGAGTTCTACAATGAGCAGTTCTTC; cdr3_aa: CASSELAEFYNEQFF
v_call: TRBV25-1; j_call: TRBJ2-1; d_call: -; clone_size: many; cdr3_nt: TGTGCCAGCAGTGAATCCCTCCTCCAGGGATCCGCCAATGAGCAGTTCTTC; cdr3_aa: CASSESLLQGSANEQFF
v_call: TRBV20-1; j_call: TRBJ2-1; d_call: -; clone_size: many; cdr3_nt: TGCAGTGCTAGCTTTAATGAGCAGTTCTTC; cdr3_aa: CSASFNEQFF
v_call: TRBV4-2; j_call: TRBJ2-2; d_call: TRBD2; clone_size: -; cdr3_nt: TGTGCCAGCAGCCCTGGGGGGGCCGGGGAGCTGTTTTTT; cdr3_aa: CASSPGGAGELFF
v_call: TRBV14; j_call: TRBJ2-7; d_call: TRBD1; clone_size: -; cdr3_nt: TGTGCCAGCAGTCACAGTATATTGGGACAGGGGTGGCACGAGCAGTACTTC; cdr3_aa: CASSHSILGQGWHEQYF
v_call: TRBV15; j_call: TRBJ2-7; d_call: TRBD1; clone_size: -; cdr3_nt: TGTGCCACCAGCAGAACCGGGACAGCCTTCGCCTACGAGCAGTACTTC; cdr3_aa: CATSRTGTAFAYEQYF
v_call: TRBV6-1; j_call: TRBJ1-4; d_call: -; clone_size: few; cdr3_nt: TGTGCCAGCAGATTGAAGGGACCTTCAACTAATGAAAAACTGTTTTTT; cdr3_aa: CASRLKGPSTNEKLFF
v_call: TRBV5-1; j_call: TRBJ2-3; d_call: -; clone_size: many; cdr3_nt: TGCGCCAGCAGCTTGATGACGGGACCCACAGATACGCAGTATTTT; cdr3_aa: CASSLMTGPTDTQYF
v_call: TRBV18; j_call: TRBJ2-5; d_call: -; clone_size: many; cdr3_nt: TGTGCCAGCTCCCACGAGGGGGGGGAAGAGACCCAGTACTTC; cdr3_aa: CASSHEGGEETQYF
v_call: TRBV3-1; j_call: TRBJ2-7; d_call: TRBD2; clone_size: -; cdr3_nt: TGTGCCAGCAGCCGAAGCGGGGCGCTCTACGAGCAGTACTTC; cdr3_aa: CASSRSGALYEQYF
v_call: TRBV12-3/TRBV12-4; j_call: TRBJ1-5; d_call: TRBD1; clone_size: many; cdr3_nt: TGTGCCAGCAGGCCGGGACAGGGCCTTAATCAGCCCCAGCATTTT; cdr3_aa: CASRPGQGLNQPQHF
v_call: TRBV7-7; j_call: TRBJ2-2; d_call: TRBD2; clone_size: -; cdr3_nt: TGTGCTAGCAGCTCCCTTATCCAGGGAGGGGCCGGGGAGCTGTTTTTT; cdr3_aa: CASSSLIQGGAGELFF
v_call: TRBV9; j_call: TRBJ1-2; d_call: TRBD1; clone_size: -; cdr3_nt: TGTGCCAGCAGCCCAATAGCCGGGACAGGGCCGGGAGTCGGCTACACCTTC; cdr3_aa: CASSPIAGTGPGVGYTF
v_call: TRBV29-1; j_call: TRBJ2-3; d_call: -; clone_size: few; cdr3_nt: TGCAGCGCACGGGGCACCACAGATACGCAGTATTTT; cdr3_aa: CSARGTTDTQYF
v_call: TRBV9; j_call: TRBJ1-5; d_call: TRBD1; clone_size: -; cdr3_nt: TGTGCCAGCAGCGTAGTGGGACAGGTAGGCCCTCCCGGGAGCAATCAGCCCCAGCATTTT; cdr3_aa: CASSVVGQVGPPGSNQPQHF
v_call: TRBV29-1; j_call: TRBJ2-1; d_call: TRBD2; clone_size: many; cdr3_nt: TGCAGCGGTGCACTAGCGGGAGCGGGAGATGAGCAGTTCTTC; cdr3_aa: CSGALAGAGDEQFF
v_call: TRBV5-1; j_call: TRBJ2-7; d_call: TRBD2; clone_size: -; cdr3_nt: TGCGCCAGCAGCTTGGCCAGTAGCGGGAGCGAGCAGTACTTC; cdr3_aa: CASSLASSGSEQYF
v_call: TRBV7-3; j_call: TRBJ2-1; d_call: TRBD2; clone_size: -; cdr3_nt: TGTGCCAGCAGCTCTAGCGGGATTCGAGAGGAGCAGTTCTTC; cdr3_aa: CASSSSGIREEQFF
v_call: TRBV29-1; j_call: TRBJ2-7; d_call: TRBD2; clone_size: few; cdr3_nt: TGCAGCGTCCTTTCGACTAGCGGAAACTACGAGCAGTACTTC; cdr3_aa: CSVLSTSGNYEQYF
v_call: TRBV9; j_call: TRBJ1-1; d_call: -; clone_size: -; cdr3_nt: TGTGCCAGCAGCGTTCAGGGCGCCAACACTGAAGCTTTCTTT; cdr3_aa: CASSVQGANTEAFF